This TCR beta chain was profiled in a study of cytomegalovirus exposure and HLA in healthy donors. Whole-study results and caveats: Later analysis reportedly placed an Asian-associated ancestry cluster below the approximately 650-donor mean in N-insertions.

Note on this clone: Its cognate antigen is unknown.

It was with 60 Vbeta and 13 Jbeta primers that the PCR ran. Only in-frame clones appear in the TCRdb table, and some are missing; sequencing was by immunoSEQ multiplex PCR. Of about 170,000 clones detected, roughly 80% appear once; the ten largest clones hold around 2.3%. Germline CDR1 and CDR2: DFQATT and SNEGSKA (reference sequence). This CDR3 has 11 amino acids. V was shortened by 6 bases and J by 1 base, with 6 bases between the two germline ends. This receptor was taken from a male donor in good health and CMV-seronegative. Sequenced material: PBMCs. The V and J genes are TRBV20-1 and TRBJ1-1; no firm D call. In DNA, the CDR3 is TGCAGTGCCACAAAGAACACTGAAGCTTTCTTT. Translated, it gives CSATKNTEAFF.